This is a list of T cell receptor beta chains from one sample in a study of OX40 agonist ivuxolimab in advanced cancers. Here immunoSEQ multiplex PCR was the method, and the copy in TCRdb shows in-frame clones only, minus some. The sample shows just over 30,000 clones, approximately 89% of them seen only once. The sequencing used CD4+ or CD8+ T cells sorted from blood, collected in a trial of the OX40 agonist ivuxolimab. The receptors stem from an adult with an advanced solid tumor such as melanoma, head and neck, liver or kidney cancer. Each CDR3 is given with its conserved first and last residue. The D gene is left open where the match is weak. Some rows mark clone size as missing; the rest say once, few, many or name a class of expanded clone.

v_call	j_call	d_call	clone_size	cdr3_nt	cdr3_aa
TRBV6-1	TRBJ1-2	NA	few	TGTGCCAGCATCTTTACAACGAACTATGGCTACACCTTC	CASIFTTNYGYTF
TRBV5-1	TRBJ2-3	TRBD2	NA	TGCGCCAGCACTAGCGGGAGTGGGGACACAGATACGCAGTATTTT	CASTSGSGDTDTQYF
TRBV11-2	TRBJ2-1	NA	NA	TGTGCCAGCAGCTTAGGCGGGATGTACAATGAGCAGTTCTTC	CASSLGGMYNEQFF
TRBV6-1	TRBJ1-4	NA	NA	TGTGCCAGCAGTGAAGCGCGGATCCCTAATGAAAAACTGTTTTTT	CASSEARIPNEKLFF
TRBV7-9	TRBJ1-1	NA	NA	TGTGCCAGCAGCTTGTACGGGGGAACCACTGAAGCTTTCTTT	CASSLYGGTTEAFF
TRBV7-9	TRBJ2-3	NA	NA	TGTGCCAGCAGCTTAGTTCAGGGCACAGATACGCAGTATTTT	CASSLVQGTDTQYF
TRBV28	TRBJ1-1	NA	NA	TGTGCCAGCAGTTTCCGAGGGACTGAAGCTTTCTTT	CASSFRGTEAFF
TRBV28	TRBJ2-3	TRBD2	NA	TGTGCCAGCAGGTTAGCGGGACTCAGCACAGATACGCAGTATTTT	CASRLAGLSTDTQYF
TRBV18	TRBJ2-7	NA	NA	TGTGCCAGCTCCTCCCAGGGGCAACCCTACGAGCAGTACTTC	CASSSQGQPYEQYF
TRBV11-2	TRBJ2-1	NA	NA	TGTGCCAGCAGCTTAGTATACATGGATGAGCAGTTCTTC	CASSLVYMDEQFF
TRBV5-4	TRBJ2-5	NA	NA	TGTGCCAGCAGCTTGGCCGGGTACCAAGAGACCCAGTACTTC	CASSLAGYQETQYF
TRBV28	TRBJ1-1	NA	NA	TGTGCCAGCAGTTTGTGGCTTATTAGCACTGAAGCTTTCTTT	CASSLWLISTEAFF
TRBV6-6	TRBJ2-2	NA	NA	TGTGCCAGCACCCAGCGGTACACCGGGGAGCTGTTTTTT	CASTQRYTGELFF
TRBV19	TRBJ2-5	TRBD2	few	TGTGCCAGTAGTATTGCGGTAGCGGGAGGTTCGGCCCAAGAGACCCAGTACTTC	CASSIAVAGGSAQETQYF
TRBV7-9	TRBJ2-5	NA	few	TGTGCCAGCAGCGGACCGTACCAAGAGACCCAGTACTTC	CASSGPYQETQYF
TRBV4-1	TRBJ2-3	TRBD2	NA	TGCGCCAGCAGCCAAACGGGAGGGTACGAGGGGCCAGATACGCAGTATTTT	CASSQTGGYEGPDTQYF
TRBV5-1	TRBJ1-1	NA	NA	TGCGCCAGCAGCTTGGCCCCAGGGACTGAAGCTTTCTTT	CASSLAPGTEAFF
TRBV7-9	TRBJ1-3	NA	medium-sized	TGTGCCAGCAGCTTAGGAGCCGGGACAAACTCTGGAAACACCATATATTTT	CASSLGAGTNSGNTIYF
TRBV5-6	TRBJ2-7	TRBD1	NA	TGTGCCAGCAGCTTTTCCCCGACAGGGCGCTACGAGCAGTACTTC	CASSFSPTGRYEQYF
TRBV19	TRBJ1-3	TRBD1	NA	TGTGCCAGTAGCATGGGGACAGCCACTGGAAACACCATATATTTT	CASSMGTATGNTIYF
TRBV2	TRBJ2-2	TRBD2	NA	TGTGCCAGCAGGCGGGAGGCGAACACCGGGGAGCTGTTTTTT	CASRREANTGELFF
TRBV5-5	TRBJ1-1	TRBD1	NA	TGTGCCAGCAGCTTAGGAGGGGGCCCCACTGAAGCTTTCTTT	CASSLGGGPTEAFF
TRBV27	TRBJ2-5	NA	NA	TGTGCCAGCAGTTTATCTCGATTGGGAGGTGAGACCCAGTACTTC	CASSLSRLGGETQYF
TRBV5-1	TRBJ1-1	NA	NA	TGCGCCAGCAGCTACGGGGACGGGAACACTGAAGCTTTCTTT	CASSYGDGNTEAFF
TRBV27	TRBJ2-3	NA	NA	TGTGCCAGCAGTCGCGGGACAGCTAACACAGATACGCAGTATTTT	CASSRGTANTDTQYF
TRBV11-2	TRBJ2-5	TRBD2	NA	TGTGCCAGCAGCTTCGGGACTAGCGGGAGAGATGAGACCCAGTACTTC	CASSFGTSGRDETQYF
TRBV7-2	TRBJ1-1	TRBD1	NA	TGTGCCAGCAGCTCCCAGGGGGCTTTAAACACTGAAGCTTTCTTT	CASSSQGALNTEAFF
TRBV19	TRBJ2-4	TRBD2	NA	TGTGCCAGTAGTGACGGACTAGCGGACAAAAACATTCAGTACTTC	CASSDGLADKNIQYF
TRBV11-2	TRBJ2-1	TRBD2	NA	TGTGCCAGCAGCTTTTCCAGCGGGGGTGGGCTTGAGCAGTTCTTC	CASSFSSGGGLEQFF
TRBV7-9	TRBJ2-3	TRBD2	NA	TGTGCCAGCAGCTTAGGGGCTAGCGGGAGTGGGGCAGATACGCAGTATTTT	CASSLGASGSGADTQYF
TRBV11-2	TRBJ2-7	TRBD2	NA	TGTGCCAGCAGCCCAATCAGCCGGACTAGCGGGAGGGGATACGAGCAGTACTTC	CASSPISRTSGRGYEQYF
TRBV18	TRBJ2-2	TRBD1	NA	TGTGCCAGCTCACCACGGACAGGGGATCCCGGGGAGCTGTTTTTT	CASSPRTGDPGELFF
TRBV5-4	TRBJ1-2	NA	NA	TGTGCCAGCAGCTTTTTTGGCTACACCTTC	CASSFFGYTF
TRBV18	TRBJ2-4	NA	NA	TGTGCCAGCTCACCAAAGAACCAAGGACTAGCCAAAAACATTCAGTACTTC	CASSPKNQGLAKNIQYF
TRBV5-1	TRBJ1-1	NA	NA	TGCGCCAGCAGCTTCGGGACGGTCAACACTGAAGCTTTCTTT	CASSFGTVNTEAFF